The 32 T cell receptor beta chains listed next were all sequenced from one sample in a study of blood T cell repertoires in COVID-19. The data were produced by immunoSEQ multiplex PCR, yet TCRdb's version contains in-frame clones alone and is incomplete. The data contain fewer than 150,000 clones, 87% of them singletons. The sequencing input was peripheral blood. These receptors were obtained from a human donor in a cohort sampled during active COVID-19.

This chain uses TRBV25-1 with TRBJ2-6; TRBD2 might be the D (5 bases). Germline CDR1 reads MGHDK; CDR2 reads SYGVNS. The CDR3 runs to 18 residues. The ends were cut back, 6 bases at V and 0 bases at J, with 18 bases in the middle. Here the CDR3 reads CASSSPEGLSSGANVLTF. The CDR3, as DNA: TGTGCCAGCAGCTCCCCAGAGGGCCTTTCCTCTGGGGCCAACGTCCTGACTTTC. Filled out from reference TRBV25-1 and TRBJ2-6, the complete variable domain reads EADIYQTPRYLVIGTGKKITLECSQTMGHDKMYWYQQDPGMELHLIHYSYGVNSTEKGDLSSESTVSRIRTEHFPLTLESARPSHTSQYLCASSSPEGLSSGANVLTFGAGSRLTVL.

The J gene is TRBJ2-2, the V gene TRBV19; TRBD2 aligns across 10 bases. Trimming took 5 bases from V and 4 from J; bases not matched to a gene: 10. This CDR3 region has 17 residues. From germline, CDR1 is LNHDA and CDR2 SQIVND (reference sequence). DNA of the CDR3: TGTGCCAGTAGTCGGCCTAGCGGGAGTGGAGCCACCGGGGAGCTGTTTTTT. Translation gives CASSRPSGSGATGELFF.

The chain links TRBV19 to TRBJ2-5, with D possibly TRBD2 on 5 matching bases. Germline V gives CDR1 LNHDA, CDR2 SQIVND (reference sequence). The CDR3 extends over 16 amino acids. Trimming shortened V by 7 bases and J by 4 bases, and 22 bases separated the two germline ends. The CDR3 here is CASIDSGSADGETQYF. The CDR3 DNA reads TGTGCCAGTATTGATTCGGGATCCGCGGACGGAGAGACCCAGTACTTC. The whole variable domain, filled in from reference TRBV19 and TRBJ2-5, reads DGGITQSPKYLFRKEGQNVTLSCEQNLNHDAMYWYRQDPGQGLRLIYYSQIVNDFQKGDIAEGYSVSREKKESFPLTVTSAQKNPTAFYLCASIDSGSADGETQYFGPGTRLLVL.

The V gene is TRBV11-2, the J gene TRBJ2-3; 11 bases fit TRBD2. Germline values: CDR1 SGHAT, CDR2 FQNNGV. The V segment lost 5 bases and the J segment 5 bases; nucleotides outside the gene matches: 9. The CDR3 runs 16 residues. In nucleotides, the CDR3 is TGTGCCAGCAGCCTCATACTAGCGGGAGCGGTAGATACGCAGTATTTT. It yields the protein CASSLILAGAVDTQYF.

The chain carries TRBV5-4 and TRBJ2-5; 8 bases are shared with TRBD1. V shed 4 bases and J 1 base; nucleotides not matched to a gene: 6. The germline V gene encodes CDR1 SGHNT and CDR2 YYREEE (reference sequence). This CDR3 is built from 15 residues. CDR3 nucleotide sequence: TGTGCCAGCAGCCTAATGACAGGGGTCCAAGAGACCCAGTACTTC. Its translation is CASSLMTGVQETQYF.

The gene calls are TRBV28 and TRBJ1-6; maybe TRBD1 (6 bases). V was clipped by 5 bases and J by 2 bases, with 13 bases between them. Germline V lookup: CDR1 MDHEN, CDR2 SYDVKM. The CDR3 totals 16 residues. The CDR3 DNA follows: TGTGCCAGCAGTCCCTTCAGGGGCCCCTATAATTCACCCCTCCACTTT. It encodes CASSPFRGPYNSPLHF.

At least ten counts were recorded for this clone. V is TRBV9 and J is TRBJ2-5, with D tentatively TRBD1 (5 bases). The CDR3 runs 14 residues. The V end lost 0 bases, the J end lost 7 bases, and 13 bases lay between the germline ends. Germline loops: CDR1 SGDLS, CDR2 YYNGEE. The CDR3: CASSVEPGLSTQYF. CDR3 sequence (DNA): TGTGCCAGCAGCGTAGAACCAGGGCTGTCGACCCAGTACTTC.

This chain uses TRBV6-6 with TRBJ1-5; 10 bases agree with TRBD1. Per germline, CDR1 MNHNY and CDR2 SVGAGI (reference sequence). The CDR3 length is 20 residues. V dropped 6 bases and J dropped 7; count of bases not matched to a gene: 24. CDR3 coding DNA: TGTGCCAGCAGCGCGCCCCCGGCAACTCGGGGGGGGACAGGGGTGCAGCCCCAGCATTTT. Its protein product is CASSAPPATRGGTGVQPQHF.

The chain employs TRBV12-3 or TRBV12-4 and TRBJ2-4, with 9 nucleotides matching TRBD1. The V gene end was trimmed by 6 bases and the J gene end by 9 bases; junction bases not matched to a gene: 6. This CDR3 spans 13 amino acids. This chain's CDR3 is CASSMTGGGIQYF. For the CDR3, the DNA is TGTGCCAGCAGCATGACAGGGGGGGGCATTCAGTACTTC.

V usage is TRBV7-6 and J usage is TRBJ2-7; 7 bases fit TRBD2. Germline V CDR1 and CDR2: SGHVS, FNYEAQ. The V gene end was trimmed by 4 bases and the J gene end by 0 bases; junction bases not matched to a gene: 6. The CDR3 is made up of 15 amino acids. The CDR3 sequence: CASSSDPGGSYEQYF. The CDR3 DNA follows: TGTGCCAGCAGCTCTGACCCGGGGGGCTCCTACGAGCAGTACTTC.

The J gene is TRBJ1-2, the V gene TRBV7-9; the match to TRBD1 covers 10 bases. Trimming removed 6 bases from V and 8 bases from J; junction bases left unmatched: 9. The germline gives CDR1 SEHNR, CDR2 FQNEAQ (reference sequence). The CDR3 spans 14 residues. The CDR3 DNA reads as TGTGCCAGCAGGGGACAGGGGCCCGTCGGGGGCTACACCTTC. As protein: CASRGQGPVGGYTF.

This clone was seen only once. The V gene is TRBV15, the J gene TRBJ2-3; weak D call: TRBD2 (7 bases). This CDR3 comprises 16 residues. The V and J ends lost 0 bases and 5 bases respectively, with 15 bases between them. From germline, CDR1 is LNHNV and CDR2 YYDKDF (reference sequence). The CDR3 coding sequence is TGTGCCACCAGCAGAGATCAGGAGGGGGGGAGAGATACGCAGTATTTT. This gives the protein CATSRDQEGGRDTQYF. Complete variable domain (other parts from reference TRBV15 and TRBJ2-3): DAMVIQNPRYQVTQFGKPVTLSCSQTLNHNVMYWYQQKSSQAPKLLFHYYDKDFNNEADTPDNFQSRRPNTSFCFLDIRSPGLGDTAMYLCATSRDQEGGRDTQYFGPGTRLTVL.

The chain couples TRBV19 to TRBJ2-7; tentatively, D is TRBD2 (5 bases). CDR1 and CDR2 (germline): LNHDA, SQIVND (reference sequence). Trimming took 3 bases from V and 4 from J, leaving 10 bases between them. The CDR3 sequence is 13 residues long. DNA for the CDR3: TGTGCCAGTAGTATTGGACTTGAATACGAGCAGTACTTC. Translating it yields CASSIGLEYEQYF. Full variable domain (missing parts from reference TRBV19 and TRBJ2-7): DGGITQSPKYLFRKEGQNVTLSCEQNLNHDAMYWYRQDPGQGLRLIYYSQIVNDFQKGDIAEGYSVSREKKESFPLTVTSAQKNPTAFYLCASSIGLEYEQYFGPGTRLTVT.

V is TRBV19 and J is TRBJ1-5, with D unclear. V lost 3 bases and J 7 bases, leaving 10 bases between the germline ends. CDR1 LNHDA and CDR2 SQIVND come from the germline V gene (reference sequence). The CDR3 consists of 13 residues. The CDR3 loop is CASSIKISQPQHF. CDR3 bases: TGTGCCAGTAGTATCAAAATTAGCCAGCCCCAGCATTTT. Looking up the rest from reference TRBV19 and TRBJ1-5 gives the full variable domain: DGGITQSPKYLFRKEGQNVTLSCEQNLNHDAMYWYRQDPGQGLRLIYYSQIVNDFQKGDIAEGYSVSREKKESFPLTVTSAQKNPTAFYLCASSIKISQPQHFGDGTRLSIL.

This chain joins TRBV19 and TRBJ2-7; 8 bases line up with TRBD1. V shed 7 bases and J 6 bases; nucleotides not matched to a gene: 5. The CDR3 covers 12 residues. The germline V gene encodes CDR1 LNHDA and CDR2 SQIVND (reference sequence). The CDR3 is CASKDRVSEQYF. CDR3 coding DNA: TGTGCCAGTAAGGACAGGGTGTCCGAGCAGTACTTC.

This chain uses TRBV27 with TRBJ1-5, with TRBD1 matching 7 bases. The CDR3 has 15 amino acids. Germline V lookup: CDR1 MNHEY, CDR2 SMNVEV (reference sequence). The V gene end was trimmed by 6 bases and the J gene end by 1 base; junction bases not matched to a gene: 6. Here the CDR3 DNA reads TGTGCCAGCAGCCGCCAGGGGGGAAGCAATCAGCCCCAGCATTTT. Translation gives CASSRQGGSNQPQHF.

The J gene is TRBJ2-2, the V gene TRBV2; D is unclear. The CDR3 is 15 residues long. Germline V gene data show CDR1 as SNHLY and CDR2 as FYNNEI. The germline V and J ends were trimmed by 3 bases and 4 bases, with 12 bases remaining between them. The CDR3 sequence is CASSDRTTRTGELFF. CDR3 DNA: TGTGCCAGCAGTGATAGAACTACGCGCACCGGGGAGCTGTTTTTT.

The chain carries TRBV19 and TRBJ2-1; 15 positions match TRBD2. The CDR3 has 16 amino acids. The germline V gene has CDR1 LNHDA and CDR2 SQIVND (reference sequence). V lost 4 bases to trimming and J lost 12 bases; unmatched junction nucleotides: 10. The CDR3 is CASSKGTSGRFWVQFF. In DNA, the CDR3 is TGTGCCAGTAGTAAGGGGACTAGCGGGAGGTTTTGGGTGCAGTTCTTC.

For the CDR3, the DNA is TGTGCCAGCAGCCCAAGGACTAGCAGAAATGAGCAGTTCTTC. This translates into CASSPRTSRNEQFF. This chain joins TRBV7-6 and TRBJ2-1; 8 nucleotides line up with TRBD2. The CDR3 consists of 14 residues. After removal of 5 bases from V and 7 bases from J, the junction contained 7 bases not matched to a gene. Germline CDR1 SGHVS, CDR2 FNYEAQ. The entire variable domain, with the rest obtained from reference TRBV7-6 and TRBJ2-1, is as follows: GAGVSQSPRYKVTKRGQDVALRCDPISGHVSLYWYRQALGQGPEFLTYFNYEAQQDKSGLPNDRFSAERPEGSISTLTIQRTEQRDSAMYRCASSPRTSRNEQFFGPGTRLTVL.

This chain connects TRBV7-6 to TRBJ1-6; D is uncertain. This CDR3 has 16 residues. Trimming removed 1 base at V and 0 bases at J, with 7 bases between. Germline-derived CDR1 and CDR2 are SGHVS and FNYEAQ. The CDR3 loop reads CASSLGTSSYNSPLHF. CDR3 coding DNA: TGTGCCAGCAGCTTAGGAACCAGCTCCTATAATTCACCCCTCCACTTT. The full variable domain, rest sourced from reference TRBV7-6 and TRBJ1-6, is GAGVSQSPRYKVTKRGQDVALRCDPISGHVSLYWYRQALGQGPEFLTYFNYEAQQDKSGLPNDRFSAERPEGSISTLTIQRTEQRDSAMYRCASSLGTSSYNSPLHFGNGTRLTVT.

This chain links TRBV19 with TRBJ2-2, with 10 bases lining up with TRBD2. Germline values: CDR1 LNHDA, CDR2 SQIVND (reference sequence). CDR3 length equals 16 residues. Trimming removed 5 bases from V and 5 bases from J; junction bases left unmatched: 8. CDR3 nucleotides: TGTGCCAGTAGTCCGCTAGCGGGAGAGGAAACCGGGGAGCTGTTTTTT. This encodes CASSPLAGEETGELFF.

The V call is TRBV5-1, the J call TRBJ2-3; 7 bases map to TRBD2. The CDR3 loop spans 15 amino acids. Per the germline V gene, CDR1 is SGHRS and CDR2 is YFSETQ. J was trimmed by 6 bases and V by 4 bases; bases with no gene match: 11. CDR3 sequence: CASSPLAGREDTQYF. DNA for the CDR3: TGCGCCAGCAGCCCACTGGCGGGGAGGGAGGATACGCAGTATTTT.

The chain has TRBV7-9 and TRBJ2-3; the D gene is possibly TRBD1 (7 bases). The V end was cut by 8 bases, the J end by 0 bases, with 18 bases between. CDR3 length: 16 residues. Germline V lookup: CDR1 SEHNR, CDR2 FQNEAQ (reference sequence). Written as DNA, the CDR3 is TGTGCCAGCTTGGGGGGCGACAGGGTCAGCACAGATACGCAGTATTTT. Translated, it gives CASLGGDRVSTDTQYF.

The rearrangement links TRBV7-2 to TRBJ1-4; D might be TRBD1 (6 bases). This CDR3 is built from 15 residues. Germline values: CDR1 SGHTA, CDR2 FQGNSA. V shed 5 bases and J shed 0 bases, with 10 bases lying between them. CDR3 region: CASSPRGPTNEKLFF. CDR3 DNA: TGTGCCAGCAGCCCCAGGGGCCCAACTAATGAAAAACTGTTTTTT.

V usage is TRBV19 and J usage is TRBJ1-1, with no clear D. The CDR3 contains 14 residues. V was clipped by 0 bases and J by 1 base, with 6 bases between them. The germline CDR1 and CDR2 sequences are LNHDA and SQIVND (reference sequence). This CDR3 reads CASSIEYKNTEAFF. The CDR3 DNA is TGTGCCAGTAGTATAGAATACAAGAACACTGAAGCTTTCTTT. Filled out from reference TRBV19 and TRBJ1-1, the complete variable domain reads DGGITQSPKYLFRKEGQNVTLSCEQNLNHDAMYWYRQDPGQGLRLIYYSQIVNDFQKGDIAEGYSVSREKKESFPLTVTSAQKNPTAFYLCASSIEYKNTEAFFGQGTRLTVV.

CDR3 coding DNA: TGTGCCAGCCGGGACTTTATGAACACCGGGGAGCTGTTTTTT. Translating it yields CASRDFMNTGELFF. V gene TRBV19 combines with J gene TRBJ2-2; weak D call: TRBD2 (6 bases). The germline V gene encodes CDR1 LNHDA and CDR2 SQIVND (reference sequence). Trimming removed 9 bases from V and 1 base from J, with 12 bases in between. The CDR3 is made up of 14 amino acids.

The rearrangement joins TRBV25-1 to TRBJ2-3; TRBD1 matches at 8 bases. From germline, CDR1 is MGHDK and CDR2 SYGVNS. The CDR3 contains 16 residues. J was trimmed by 1 base and V by 6 bases; bases with no gene match: 9. CDR3 protein: CASSLNGQGGTDTQYF. Written as DNA, the CDR3 is TGTGCCAGCAGCCTAAATGGACAGGGAGGCACAGATACGCAGTATTTT.

This chain uses TRBV2 with TRBJ1-2; D remains unclear. The CDR3 runs 13 residues. Trimming cost V 7 bases and J 8 bases, with 17 bases left between them. CDR1 SNHLY and CDR2 FYNNEI come from the germline V gene. Here the CDR3 DNA reads TGTGCCAGCATACTGGGAGTCCGGAACGGCTACACCTTC. Translating it yields CASILGVRNGYTF.

The CDR3: CSVPGTSYEQYF. As DNA, the CDR3 is TGCAGCGTCCCCGGGACTAGCTACGAGCAGTACTTC. The chain couples TRBV29-1 to TRBJ2-7; TRBD2 matches at 8 bases. V was pared by 6 bases and J by 3 bases, with 4 bases of the junction left unmatched. Germline V lookup: CDR1 SQVTM, CDR2 ANQGSEA. CDR3 length: 12 residues.

This clone appeared a single time. This sequence joins TRBV6-6 and TRBJ2-1, with 7 bases aligning to TRBD1. Trimming took 0 bases from V and 2 from J; bases not matched to a gene: 1. This CDR3 has 15 residues. CDR1 and CDR2 (germline): MNHNY, SVGAGI (reference sequence). CDR3 in DNA: TGTGCCAGCAGTTACTCCGGGACAGCCTACAATGAGCAGTTCTTC. Protein: CASSYSGTAYNEQFF.

This clone was observed a few times. The chain combines TRBV2 with TRBJ1-6; 8 bases fit TRBD1. Losses at the gene ends were 6 bases for V and 7 bases for J; bases not matched to a gene: 8. Germline values: CDR1 SNHLY, CDR2 FYNNEI. The CDR3 is 15 residues long. CDR3 bases: TGTGCCAGCAGGCCGGACAGGGAAAGGAATTCACCCCTCCACTTT. Protein product: CASRPDRERNSPLHF.

V and J are TRBV30 and TRBJ2-3; D not resolved. CDR3 length: 12 amino acids. The germline CDR1 and CDR2 sequences are GTSNPN and SVGIG (reference sequence). The V gene lost 3 bases and the J gene lost 2 bases, with 6 bases spanning the gap. CDR3 nucleotide sequence: TGTGCCTGGAGGCGAGACACAGATACGCAGTATTTT. Translated, it gives CAWRRDTDTQYF. Full variable domain (outside the CDR3, taken from reference TRBV30 and TRBJ2-3): SQTIHQWPATLVQPVGSPLSLECTVEGTSNPNLYWYRQAAGRGLQLLFYSVGIGQISSEVPQNLSASRPQDRQFILSSKKLLLSDSGFYLCAWRRDTDTQYFGPGTRLTVL.